This T cell receptor (beta chain) is drawn from a study of a mutant IDH1 vaccine in newly diagnosed glioma. Trimming took 7 bases from V and 7 from J; bases not matched to a gene: 8. The CDR3 runs 13 residues. The V gene's germline CDR1 is SQVTM and CDR2 ANQGSEA. Turning to this clone: What it recognizes is unknown.

Sequencing used immunoSEQ multiplex PCR; TCRdb keeps in-frame clones, though not all of them. The table lists some 30,000 clones, roughly nine tenths of them singletons. Time point: week 5, during vaccination. It was 300 ug of mutant IDH1 20-mer peptide that made up each vaccine dose, given with topical imiquimod. This receptor was taken from a man between 18 and 35 years old with glioma. This chain connects TRBV29-1 to TRBJ1-2, with 11 bases aligning to TRBD1. This sample comprised PBMCs, obtained from a glioma patient whose treatment included an IDH1 peptide vaccine. Written as DNA, the CDR3 is TGCAGCGGCCTGGGACAGGGGGTTCTTGGCTACACCTTC. Its protein is CSGLGQGVLGYTF. Full variable domain (missing parts from reference TRBV29-1 and TRBJ1-2): SAVISQKPSRDICQRGTSLTIQCQVDSQVTMMFWYRQQPGQSLTLIATANQGSEATYESGFVIDKFPISRPNLTFSTLTVSNMSPEDSSIYLCSGLGQGVLGYTFGSGTRLTVV.